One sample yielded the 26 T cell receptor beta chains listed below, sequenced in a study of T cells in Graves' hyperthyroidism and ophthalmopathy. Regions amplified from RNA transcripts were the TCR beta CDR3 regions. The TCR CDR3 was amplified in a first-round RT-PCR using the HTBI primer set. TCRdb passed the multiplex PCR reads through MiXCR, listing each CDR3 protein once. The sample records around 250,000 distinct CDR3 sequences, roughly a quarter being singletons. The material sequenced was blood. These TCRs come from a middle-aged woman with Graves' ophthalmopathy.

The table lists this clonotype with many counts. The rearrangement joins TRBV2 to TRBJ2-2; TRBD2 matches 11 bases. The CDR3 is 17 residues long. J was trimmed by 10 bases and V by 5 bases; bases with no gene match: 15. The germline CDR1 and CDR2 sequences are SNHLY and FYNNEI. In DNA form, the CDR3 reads TGTGCCAGCAGTACAGGGTATAGCGGGAGGGCCAGAGAGGAGCTGTTTTTT. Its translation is CASSTGYSGRAREELFF.

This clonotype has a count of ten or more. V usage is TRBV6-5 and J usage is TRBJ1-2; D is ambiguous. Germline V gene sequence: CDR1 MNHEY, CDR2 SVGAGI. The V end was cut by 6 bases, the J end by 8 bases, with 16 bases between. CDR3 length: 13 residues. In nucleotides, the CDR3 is TGTGCCAGCAGGGCTTCCCAACTAGGAGGCTACACCTTC. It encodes CASRASQLGGYTF.

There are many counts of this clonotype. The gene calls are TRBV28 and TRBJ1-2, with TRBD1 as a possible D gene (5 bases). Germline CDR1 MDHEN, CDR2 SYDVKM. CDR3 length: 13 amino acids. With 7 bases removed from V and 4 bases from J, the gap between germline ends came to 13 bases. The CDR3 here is CASTRAGLYGYTF. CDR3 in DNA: TGTGCCAGCACTCGGGCAGGGCTCTATGGCTACACCTTC.

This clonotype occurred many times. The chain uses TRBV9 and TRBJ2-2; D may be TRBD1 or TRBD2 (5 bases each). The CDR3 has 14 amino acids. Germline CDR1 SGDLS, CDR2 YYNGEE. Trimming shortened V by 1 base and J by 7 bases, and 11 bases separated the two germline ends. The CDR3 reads CASSVQGRGGELFF. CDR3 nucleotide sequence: TGTGCCAGCAGCGTACAGGGTCGGGGCGGGGAGCTGTTTTTT.

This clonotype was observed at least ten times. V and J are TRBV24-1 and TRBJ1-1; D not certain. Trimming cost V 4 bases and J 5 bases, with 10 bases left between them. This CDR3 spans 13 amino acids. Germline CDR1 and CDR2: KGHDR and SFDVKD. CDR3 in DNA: TGTGCCACCAGTGACAATGGGTGGACTGAAGCTTTCTTT. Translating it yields CATSDNGWTEAFF.

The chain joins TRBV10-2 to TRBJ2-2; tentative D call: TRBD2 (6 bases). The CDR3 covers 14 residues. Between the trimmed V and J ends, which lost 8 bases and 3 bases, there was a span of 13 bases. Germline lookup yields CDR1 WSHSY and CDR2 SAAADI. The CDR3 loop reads CASFAGYDTGELFF. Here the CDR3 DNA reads TGCGCCAGCTTCGCGGGATACGACACCGGGGAGCTGTTTTTT.

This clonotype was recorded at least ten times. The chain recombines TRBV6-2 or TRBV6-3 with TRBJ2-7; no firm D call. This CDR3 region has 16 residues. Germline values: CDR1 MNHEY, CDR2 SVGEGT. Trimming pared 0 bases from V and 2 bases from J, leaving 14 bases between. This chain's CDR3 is CASSYSLSNPTYEQYF. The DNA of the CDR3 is TGTGCCAGCAGTTACTCGCTTAGTAATCCTACCTACGAGCAGTACTTC.

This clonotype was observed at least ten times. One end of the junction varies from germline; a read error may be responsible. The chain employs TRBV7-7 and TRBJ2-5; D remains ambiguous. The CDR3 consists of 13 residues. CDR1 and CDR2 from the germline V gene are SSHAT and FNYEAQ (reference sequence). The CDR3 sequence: CASSLRITETQYF. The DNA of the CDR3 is TGTGCTAGCAGCTTAAGGATAACAGAGACCCAGTACTTC.

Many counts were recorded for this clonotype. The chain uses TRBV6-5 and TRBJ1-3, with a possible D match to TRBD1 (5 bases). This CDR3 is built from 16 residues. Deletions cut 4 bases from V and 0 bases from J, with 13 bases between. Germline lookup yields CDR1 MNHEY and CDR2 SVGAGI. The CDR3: CASSSGGLISGNTIYF. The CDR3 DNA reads TGTGCCAGCAGTTCCGGGGGACTGATCTCTGGAAACACCATATATTTT.

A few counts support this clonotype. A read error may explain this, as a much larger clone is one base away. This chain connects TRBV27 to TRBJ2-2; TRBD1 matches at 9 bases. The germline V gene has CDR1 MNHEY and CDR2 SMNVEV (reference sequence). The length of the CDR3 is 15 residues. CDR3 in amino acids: CVSSSQGARTGELFF. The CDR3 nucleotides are TGTGTCAGCAGTTCACAGGGGGCACGAACCGGGGAGCTGTTTTTT.

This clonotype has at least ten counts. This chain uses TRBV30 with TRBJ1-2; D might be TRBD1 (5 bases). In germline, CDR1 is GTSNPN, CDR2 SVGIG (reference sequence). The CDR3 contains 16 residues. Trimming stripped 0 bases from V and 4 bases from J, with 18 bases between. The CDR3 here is CAWSVYGRGPFYGYTF. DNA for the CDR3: TGTGCCTGGAGTGTATACGGGCGGGGCCCCTTCTATGGCTACACCTTC.

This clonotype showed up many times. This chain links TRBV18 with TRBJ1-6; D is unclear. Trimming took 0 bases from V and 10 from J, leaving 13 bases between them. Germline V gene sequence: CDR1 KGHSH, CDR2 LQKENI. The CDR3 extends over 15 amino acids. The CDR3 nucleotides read TGTGCCAGCTCACCACCGGCGAGCGTGGGGTCACCCCTCCACTTT. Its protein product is CASSPPASVGSPLHF.

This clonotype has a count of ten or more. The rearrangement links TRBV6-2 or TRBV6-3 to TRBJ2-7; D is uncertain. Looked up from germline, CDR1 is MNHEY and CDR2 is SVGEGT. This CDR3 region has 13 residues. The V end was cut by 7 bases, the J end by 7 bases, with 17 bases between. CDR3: CASTDTWSEEQYF. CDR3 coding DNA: TGTGCCAGCACCGACACCTGGTCGGAAGAGCAGTACTTC.

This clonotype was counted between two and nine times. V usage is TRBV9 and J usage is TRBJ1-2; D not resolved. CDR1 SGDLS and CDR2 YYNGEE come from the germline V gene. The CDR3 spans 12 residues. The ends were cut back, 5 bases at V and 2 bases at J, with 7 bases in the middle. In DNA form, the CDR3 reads TGTGCCAGCAGAGGAGACAACTATGGCTACACCTTC. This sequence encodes CASRGDNYGYTF.

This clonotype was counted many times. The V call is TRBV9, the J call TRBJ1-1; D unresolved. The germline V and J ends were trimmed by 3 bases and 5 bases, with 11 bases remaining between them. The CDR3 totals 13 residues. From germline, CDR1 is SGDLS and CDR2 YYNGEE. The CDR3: CASSARGETEAFF. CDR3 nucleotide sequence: TGTGCCAGCAGCGCTCGCGGGGAGACTGAAGCTTTCTTT.

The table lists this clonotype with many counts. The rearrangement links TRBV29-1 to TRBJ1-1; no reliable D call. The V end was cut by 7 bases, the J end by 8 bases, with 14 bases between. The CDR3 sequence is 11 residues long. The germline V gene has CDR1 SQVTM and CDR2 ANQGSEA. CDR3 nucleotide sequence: TGCAGCGCCTATCGATTGGGAGAAGCTTTCTTT. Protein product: CSAYRLGEAFF.

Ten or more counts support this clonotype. The CDR3 DNA reads TGTGCCAGCAGTGAAATTGGAGGGGGCCGTTCACCCCTCCACTTT. Translation: CASSEIGGGRSPLHF. The chain joins TRBV6-1 to TRBJ1-6, with 7 bases identical to TRBD1. The CDR3 sequence is 15 residues long. The germline gives CDR1 MNHNS, CDR2 SASEGT. V shed 2 bases and J 9 bases; nucleotides not matched to a gene: 7.

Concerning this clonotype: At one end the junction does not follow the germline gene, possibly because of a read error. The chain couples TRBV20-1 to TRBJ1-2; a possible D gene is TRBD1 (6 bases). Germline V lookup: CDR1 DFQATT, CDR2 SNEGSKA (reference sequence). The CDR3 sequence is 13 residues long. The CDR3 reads CSASIQGNYGYNF. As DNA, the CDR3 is TGCAGTGCTAGCATACAGGGTAACTATGGCTACAACTTC.

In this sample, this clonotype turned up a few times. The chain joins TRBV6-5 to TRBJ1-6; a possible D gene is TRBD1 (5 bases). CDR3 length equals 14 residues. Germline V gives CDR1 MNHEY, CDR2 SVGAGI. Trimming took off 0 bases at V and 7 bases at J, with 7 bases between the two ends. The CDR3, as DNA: TGTGCCAGCAGTTACTCGGGGGAAAATTCACCCCTCCACTTT. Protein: CASSYSGENSPLHF.

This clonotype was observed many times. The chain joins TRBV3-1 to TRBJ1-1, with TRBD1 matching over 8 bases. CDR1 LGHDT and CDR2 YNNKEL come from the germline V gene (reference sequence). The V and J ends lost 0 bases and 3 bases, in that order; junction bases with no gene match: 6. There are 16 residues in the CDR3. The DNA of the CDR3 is TGTGCCAGCAGCCAAGAACAGGGGGGAGGGGACACTGAAGCTTTCTTT. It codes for CASSQEQGGGDTEAFF.

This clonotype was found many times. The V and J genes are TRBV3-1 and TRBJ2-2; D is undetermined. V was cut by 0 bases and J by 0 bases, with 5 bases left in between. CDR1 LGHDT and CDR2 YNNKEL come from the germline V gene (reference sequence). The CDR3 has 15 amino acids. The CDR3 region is CASSQDHTNTGELFF. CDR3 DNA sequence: TGTGCCAGCAGCCAAGATCACACGAACACCGGGGAGCTGTTTTTT.

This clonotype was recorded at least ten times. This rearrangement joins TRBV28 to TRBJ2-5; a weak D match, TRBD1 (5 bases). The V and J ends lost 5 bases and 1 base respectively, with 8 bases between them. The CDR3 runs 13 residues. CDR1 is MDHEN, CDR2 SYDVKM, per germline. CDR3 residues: CASSPDTQETQYF. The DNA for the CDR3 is TGTGCCAGCAGTCCGGACACCCAAGAGACCCAGTACTTC.

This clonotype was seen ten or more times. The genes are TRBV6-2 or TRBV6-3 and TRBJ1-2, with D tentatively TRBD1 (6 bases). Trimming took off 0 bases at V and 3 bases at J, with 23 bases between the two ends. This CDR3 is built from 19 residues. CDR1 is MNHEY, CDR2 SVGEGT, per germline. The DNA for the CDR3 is TGTGCCAGCAGTTACTCGAGTATAAGCAGGGGCGCGGGGGACTATGGCTACACCTTC. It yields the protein CASSYSSISRGAGDYGYTF.

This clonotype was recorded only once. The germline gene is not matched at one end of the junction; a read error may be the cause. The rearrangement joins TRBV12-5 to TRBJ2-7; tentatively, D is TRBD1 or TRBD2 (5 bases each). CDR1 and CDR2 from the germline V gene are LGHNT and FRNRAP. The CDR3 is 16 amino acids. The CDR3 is CASGPADTRLFYEQHF. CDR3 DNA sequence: TGTGCTAGTGGTCCCGCGGACACTAGGCTATTCTACGAGCAGCACTTC. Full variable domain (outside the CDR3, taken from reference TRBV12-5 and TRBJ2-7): DARVTQTPRHKVTEMGQEVTMRCQPILGHNTVFWYRQTMMQGLELLAYFRNRAPLDDSGMPKDRFSAEMPDATLATLKIQPSEPRDSAVYFCASGPADTRLFYEQHFGPGTRLTVT.

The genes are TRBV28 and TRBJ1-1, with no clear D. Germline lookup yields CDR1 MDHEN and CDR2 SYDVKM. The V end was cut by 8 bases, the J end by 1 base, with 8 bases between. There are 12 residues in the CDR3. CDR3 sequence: CASSNRNTEAFF. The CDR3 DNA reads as TGTGCCAGCTCGAACAGGAACACTGAAGCTTTCTTT. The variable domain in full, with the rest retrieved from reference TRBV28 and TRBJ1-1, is DVKVTQSSRYLVKRTGEKVFLECVQDMDHENMFWYRQDPGLGLRLIYFSYDVKMKEKGDIPEGYSVSREKKERFSLILESASTNQTSMYLCASSNRNTEAFFGQGTRLTVV.

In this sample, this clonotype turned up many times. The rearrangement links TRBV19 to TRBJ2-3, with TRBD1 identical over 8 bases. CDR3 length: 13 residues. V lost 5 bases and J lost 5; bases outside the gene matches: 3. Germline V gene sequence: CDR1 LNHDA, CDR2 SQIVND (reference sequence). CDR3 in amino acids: CASSPDRGDTQYF. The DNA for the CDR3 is TGTGCCAGTAGTCCCGACAGGGGAGATACGCAGTATTTT.